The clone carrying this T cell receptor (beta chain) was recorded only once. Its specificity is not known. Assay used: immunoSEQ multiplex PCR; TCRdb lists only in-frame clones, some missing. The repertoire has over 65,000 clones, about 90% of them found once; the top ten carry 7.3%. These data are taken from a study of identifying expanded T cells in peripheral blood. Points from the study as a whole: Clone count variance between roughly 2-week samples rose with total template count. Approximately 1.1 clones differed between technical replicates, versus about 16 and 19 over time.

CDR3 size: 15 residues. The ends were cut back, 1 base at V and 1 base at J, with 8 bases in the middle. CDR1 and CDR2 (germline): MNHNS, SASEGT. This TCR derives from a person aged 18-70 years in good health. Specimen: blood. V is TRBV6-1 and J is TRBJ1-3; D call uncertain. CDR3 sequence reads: CASSEGSSSGNTIYF. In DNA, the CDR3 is TGTGCCAGCAGTGAAGGGTCCTCTTCTGGAAACACCATATATTTT.